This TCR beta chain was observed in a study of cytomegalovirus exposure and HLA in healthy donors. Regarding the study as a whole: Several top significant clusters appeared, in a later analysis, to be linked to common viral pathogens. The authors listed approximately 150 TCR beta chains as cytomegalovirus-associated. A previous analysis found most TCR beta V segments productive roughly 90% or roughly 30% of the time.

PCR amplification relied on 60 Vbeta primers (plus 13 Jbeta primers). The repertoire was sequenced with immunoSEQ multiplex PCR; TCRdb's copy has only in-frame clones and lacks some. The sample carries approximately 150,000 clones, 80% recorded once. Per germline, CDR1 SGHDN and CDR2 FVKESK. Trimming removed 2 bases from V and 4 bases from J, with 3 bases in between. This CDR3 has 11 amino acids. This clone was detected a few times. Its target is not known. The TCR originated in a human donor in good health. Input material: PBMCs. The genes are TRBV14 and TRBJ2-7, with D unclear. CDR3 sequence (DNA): TGTGCCAGCAGCCAACTATACGAGCAGTACTTC. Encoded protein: CASSQLYEQYF.